This T cell receptor beta chain was sequenced during a study of OX40 agonist ivuxolimab in advanced cancers. Background on the study: Under the entry rules, prior anti-PD-1, anti-PD-L1 or anti-CTLA-4 therapy was allowed, and roughly 41% had some.

Samples of blood were obtained at baseline, on cycle 4 day 1, and on cycle 7 day 1. Remarks on this clone: Its antigen is unknown.

Germline-derived CDR1 and CDR2 are MRHNA and SNTAGT. The V gene lost 0 bases and the J gene lost 13 bases, with 18 bases spanning the gap. The CDR3 has 14 amino acids. Findings and caveats of the study: There were, on average, more expanded clones in CD8+ T cells than in CD4+. Partial responders at 0.1-3.0 mg/kg had among the lowest clonal expansion.

Assay: immunoSEQ multiplex PCR; the TCRdb copy retains only in-frame clones and omits some. The sample has some 50,000 clones; 80% to 85% are singletons. This clonotype was obtained from an adult with an advanced solid tumor such as melanoma, head and neck, liver or kidney cancer. The sample in question was CD4+ or CD8+ T cells sorted from blood, obtained in a trial of the OX40 agonist ivuxolimab. The chain couples TRBV6-4 to TRBJ1-2; possible D gene TRBD1, 6 bases. Here the CDR3 DNA reads TGTGCCAGCAGTGACTCGTACAGGGTGACTAATGGCACCTTC. Protein: CASSDSYRVTNGTF.